This TCR beta chain was profiled in a study of T cell repertoires in cytomegalovirus infection. About the study: Both a matching HLA type and CMV infection were indicated by public TCR beta signatures.

TCRdb fed the reads into MiXCR, producing one record per CDR3 protein. The table shows roughly 920,000 distinct CDR3 sequences, with roughly 30% occurring only once. A remark on this clonotype: Its cognate antigen is unknown.

Losses at the gene ends were 8 bases for V and 0 bases for J; bases not matched to a gene: 10. The CDR3 has 16 amino acids. The study's findings and limits: Ex vivo responses were dominated by HLA-C-restricted CMV-specific TCR beta clonotypes.

The sequencing here drew on cultured CD8+ T cells from PBMCs, taken from culture after CMV antigen stimulation. The chain employs TRBV5-3 and TRBJ2-1, with 8 nucleotides matching TRBD2. TRBV5-3 is noted as an ORF with a role that remains uncertain. The receptor comes from a human donor in good health (CMV status not recorded). Some clones in this sample may be carry-over from other donors' samples. The CDR3 coding sequence is TGTGCCAGCACCGTGGGTAGCGGGGTCTCCTACAATGAGCAGTTCTTC. Translated: CASTVGSGVSYNEQFF.